Listed below are T cell receptor beta chains from one sample, sequenced in a study of blood T cells in healthy people across ages. One entry per CDR3 protein, called by TCRdb with MiXCR from the 5' RACE reads. The data show roughly 800,000 distinct CDR3 sequences, roughly 25% seen once. The data also belong to a second study, concerning T cells of mothers and their children.

What was sequenced was blood. The receptors originated from a boy aged 5-17 years in good health. Both conserved end residues are part of each CDR3. Each record gives: D gene, clone size, J gene, V gene, CDR3 DNA, CDR3 protein. D genes are given only for firm matches. Not every row has a clone size; where given, it reads once, few, many or a size class.

NA	NA	TRBJ2-3	TRBV2	TGTGCCAGCAGTGAAGGGATAAAGTCGGCAGGGAATTATCCTCTGGTCACAGATACGCAGTATTTT	CASSEGIKSAGNYPLVTDTQYF
NA	few	TRBJ2-1	TRBV9	TGTGCCAGCAGCCCAGATGGGGATGAGCAGTTCTTC	CASSPDGDEQFF
TRBD2	NA	TRBJ2-7	TRBV20-1	TGCAGTGCTAGACGCGGTAGCGGGGGGGCCTACGAGCAGTACTTC	CSARRGSGGAYEQYF
NA	NA	TRBJ2-5	TRBV30	TGTGCCTGGAGAGAGGTCGCGGCACTCCAAGAGACCCAGTACTTC	CAWREVAALQETQYF
NA	few	TRBJ2-5	TRBV27	TGTGCCAGCAGTGCACAAGGGACCCAGTACTTC	CASSAQGTQYF
NA	NA	TRBJ2-5	TRBV12-3/TRBV12-4	TGTGCCAGCAGTTCAGGGGACCCGTGGACCCAGTACTTC	CASSSGDPWTQYF
NA	NA	TRBJ2-3	TRBV7-9	TGTGCCAGCAGCCTAACAGGGGAGGCTTCGTCAGATACGCAGTATTTT	CASSLTGEASSDTQYF
NA	few	TRBJ1-6	TRBV5-1	TGTGCCAGCAGCTTGGAGGGTGTGGGTTCACCCCTCCACTTT	CASSLEGVGSPLHF
TRBD2	NA	TRBJ2-3	TRBV2	TGTGCCAGCAGTGGACTAGCGGGGGGCCTCACAGATACGCAGTATTTT	CASSGLAGGLTDTQYF
NA	NA	TRBJ2-1	TRBV15	TGTGCCACCAGCCCGAAGGCTAGCACCTACAATGAGCAGTTCTTC	CATSPKASTYNEQFF
NA	few	TRBJ2-5	TRBV12-3/TRBV12-4	TGTGCCAGCAACATGGGGGTTTCGGAGACCCAGTACTTC	CASNMGVSETQYF
NA	few	TRBJ2-1	TRBV29-1	TGCAGCGCTACCAATGAGCAGTTCTTC	CSATNEQFF
TRBD1	few	TRBJ2-7	TRBV28	TGTGCCAGCAGTTTATCCGACAGGGGGCCCCGCGAGCAGTACTTC	CASSLSDRGPREQYF
NA	NA	TRBJ2-2	TRBV5-1	TGCGCCAGCAGCTTGGCGGGGGAACACGGGGAGCTGTTTTTT	CASSLAGEHGELFF
NA	few	TRBJ1-2	TRBV2	TGTGCCAGCAGTGAAAGAGGTGCCGGGGGCCTTGGCTACACCTTC	CASSERGAGGLGYTF
TRBD1	few	TRBJ2-5	TRBV5-5	TGTGCCAGCAGCCCGACCGGGACAGATGAGACCCAGTACTTC	CASSPTGTDETQYF
NA	few	TRBJ1-5	TRBV6-5	TGTGCCAGCAGTTCTTCAGGGTGGGGGCAGCCCCAGCATTTT	CASSSSGWGQPQHF
TRBD1	NA	TRBJ2-1	TRBV6-5	TGTGTCACCTCGCGGACAGGGGGATCGAATGAGCAGTTCTTC	CVTSRTGGSNEQFF
NA	few	TRBJ2-3	TRBV5-4	TGTGCCAGCAGCTTGACCACCTCTTGGGATACGCAGTATTTT	CASSLTTSWDTQYF
NA	NA	TRBJ2-2	TRBV12-3/TRBV12-4	TGTGCCAGCAGTGCAGACTTAGGACTGTTTTTT	CASSADLGLFF
NA	few	TRBJ1-5	TRBV10-3	TGTGCCATCAGTGAGCCGAGAGTGGGGGACGGCAATCAGCCCCAGCATTTT	CAISEPRVGDGNQPQHF
TRBD2	NA	TRBJ2-1	TRBV5-1	TGCGCCAGCAGCAGCGAAGGAGCGGGGGCAAGGGATGAGCAGTTCTTC	CASSSEGAGARDEQFF
TRBD1	NA	TRBJ2-1	TRBV20-1	TGCAGTGCTCCGAGGGGGACAGATTACAATGAGCAGTTCTTC	CSAPRGTDYNEQFF
TRBD1	few	TRBJ1-2	TRBV29-1	TGCAGCGTTGAAGATCCTACAGGGGTTGGCTACACCTTC	CSVEDPTGVGYTF
NA	NA	TRBJ2-1	TRBV5-8	TGTGCCAGCAGCAGCACGGCGGGATTAATAGAGCAGTTCTTC	CASSSTAGLIEQFF
TRBD1	NA	TRBJ1-6	TRBV12-3/TRBV12-4	TGTGCCACCCGACCGACAGGGCCCAATTCACCCCTCCACTTT	CATRPTGPNSPLHF
TRBD2	once	TRBJ2-7	TRBV7-2	TGTGCCAGCAGCCGATATAGCGGGGGCGTAGACGAGCAGTACTTC	CASSRYSGGVDEQYF
NA	few	TRBJ2-1	TRBV5-5	TGTGCCAGCAGCTTGGGGACCGGGAGAGGTCCGGAACTCGACTTC	CASSLGTGRGPELDF
NA	NA	TRBJ1-3	TRBV7-6	TGTGCCAGCAGCTCGCGAGACGGCCGGGGGGCTAGAATCAGCAACACCATATATTTT	CASSSRDGRGARISNTIYF
TRBD2	NA	TRBJ2-3	TRBV3-1	TGTGCCAGCAGCCATACCACTAGCGGGGGGGCCGCAGATACGCAGTATTTT	CASSHTTSGGAADTQYF